The clone carrying this T cell receptor (beta chain) turned up a few times. Its antigen is unidentified. Regarding the study as a whole: The larger cohort examined one V-J beta rearrangement, not whole repertoires.

Germline V gene sequence: CDR1 MNHEY, CDR2 SVGAGI. This CDR3 is built from 14 residues. V dropped 5 bases and J dropped 0 bases, with 8 bases sitting between them. Full-length variable regions came from constant-region reverse primers plus semi-nested Nested Universal Primer A PCR. TCRdb re-derived calls from the 5' RACE reads in MiXCR, one entry per CDR3 protein. This table holds 55,000 to 75,000 distinct CDR3 sequences, 30% found once. The chain uses TRBV6-5 and TRBJ1-3; D is ambiguous. This receptor was identified in a female donor with breast cancer. What was sequenced was tumor-infiltrating naive CD4+ T cells sorted from the breast tumor. Subset reported: naive CD4+ T cells, CD4+CD45RA+CD25-. CDR3 DNA: TGTGCCAGCAGTCAACTACACTCTGGAAACACCATATATTTT. Its protein is CASSQLHSGNTIYF.